The 17 T cell receptor beta chains listed next were all sequenced from one sample in a study of cytomegalovirus exposure and HLA in healthy donors. Vbeta (60) and Jbeta (13) primers were used in the PCR. TCRdb's table, derived via immunoSEQ multiplex PCR, lists solely in-frame clones and lacks some. The table shows under 130,000 clones, with about 83% occurring only once. Input material: PBMCs. Source of these receptors: a female donor in good health and CMV-seropositive.

V usage is TRBV19 and J usage is TRBJ1-5, with no clear D. Germline V gives CDR1 LNHDA, CDR2 SQIVND (reference sequence). Trimming left V 3 bases short and J 1 base short, with 13 bases between. CDR3 length equals 16 residues. The CDR3 sequence: CASSMSSWRSNQPQHF. CDR3 coding DNA: TGTGCCAGTAGTATGTCCAGTTGGCGGAGCAATCAGCCCCAGCATTTT. Filled out from reference TRBV19 and TRBJ1-5, the complete variable domain reads DGGITQSPKYLFRKEGQNVTLSCEQNLNHDAMYWYRQDPGQGLRLIYYSQIVNDFQKGDIAEGYSVSREKKESFPLTVTSAQKNPTAFYLCASSMSSWRSNQPQHFGDGTRLSIL.

The chain links TRBV5-1 to TRBJ1-3, with 7 bases fitting TRBD1. J was trimmed by 2 bases and V by 0 bases; bases with no gene match: 14. Per germline, CDR1 SGHRS and CDR2 YFSETQ. This CDR3 contains 19 residues. In nucleotides, the CDR3 is TGCGCCAGCAGCTTGGCGGGGGGGGGACAGTTGAAGACTGGAAACACCATATATTTT. Residues: CASSLAGGGQLKTGNTIYF.

This clone was seen just once. The chain employs TRBV6-5 and TRBJ1-1; 8 bases agree with TRBD1. This CDR3 comprises 15 residues. The junction had 7 bases not matched to a gene; V was cut back by 6 bases and J by 1 base. Per germline, CDR1 MNHEY and CDR2 SVGAGI. The CDR3 here is CASRFTGGRNTEAFF. The DNA of the CDR3 is TGTGCCAGCAGATTTACAGGGGGACGGAACACTGAAGCTTTCTTT.

The chain is built from TRBV5-1 and TRBJ2-3; TRBD2 is a possible D gene (6 bases). The CDR3 runs to 14 residues. V was pared by 0 bases and J by 1 base, with 6 bases between. CDR1 is SGHRS and CDR2 is YFSETQ in the germline V gene. The CDR3 DNA sequence: TGCGCCAGCAGCTTGGGCGGGGGCACAGATACGCAGTATTTT. Encoded protein: CASSLGGGTDTQYF.

This sequence joins TRBV7-8 and TRBJ1-1; no definite D call. This CDR3 is built from 14 residues. Per germline, CDR1 SGHVS and CDR2 FQNEAQ. Trimming took off 6 bases at V and 1 base at J, with 12 bases between the two ends. Here the CDR3 DNA reads TGTGCCAGCAGGTACGCGGGTAGGAACACTGAAGCTTTCTTT. This encodes CASRYAGRNTEAFF.

V and J are TRBV28 and TRBJ1-5; 8 nucleotides line up with TRBD1. The junction had 8 bases not matched to a gene; V was cut back by 7 bases and J by 0 bases. This CDR3 spans 16 amino acids. Germline values: CDR1 MDHEN, CDR2 SYDVKM. The CDR3 bases are TGTGCCAGCACCGAAGGGACAGGCGTTAGCAATCAGCCCCAGCATTTT. Encoded protein: CASTEGTGVSNQPQHF.

This clone was seen a single time. The V and J genes are TRBV7-2 and TRBJ1-2; weak D call: TRBD1 (6 bases). The length of the CDR3 is 16 residues. Trimming shortened V by 3 bases and J by 0 bases, and 14 bases separated the two germline ends. The V gene's germline CDR1 is SGHTA and CDR2 FQGNSA. The CDR3, as DNA: TGTGCCAGCAGCTTGTATACAGGGTCAGCTAACTATGGCTACACCTTC. Encoded protein: CASSLYTGSANYGYTF.

The genes are TRBV18 and TRBJ1-3; D is perhaps TRBD1 (5 bases). Trimming took 4 bases from V and 0 from J, leaving 16 bases between them. The CDR3 is made up of 17 amino acids. CDR1 and CDR2 from the germline V gene are KGHSH and LQKENI. The CDR3 region has the DNA TGTGCCAGCTCACGGATATCGGACATAACCTCTGGAAACACCATATATTTT. Translating gives CASSRISDITSGNTIYF.

The chain carries TRBV14 and TRBJ1-1; D remains ambiguous. V lost 2 bases and J 0 bases, leaving 4 bases between the germline ends. Germline CDR1 reads SGHDN; CDR2 reads FVKESK. The CDR3 sequence is 13 residues long. The CDR3 nucleotides are TGTGCCAGCAGCCAATTTATGAACACTGAAGCTTTCTTT. This sequence encodes CASSQFMNTEAFF.

The rearrangement joins TRBV9 to TRBJ2-3, with TRBD1 identical over 7 bases. The germline V gene has CDR1 SGDLS and CDR2 YYNGEE. The CDR3 extends over 15 amino acids. J lost 0 bases, V lost 6 bases, and 7 bases had no gene match. CDR3 DNA: TGTGCCAGCACCAAAACAGGGGTTAGCACAGATACGCAGTATTTT. Translation gives CASTKTGVSTDTQYF.

This clone was detected once. The junction shows a germline mismatch at one end, possibly a read error. J is TRBJ2-1 and V is TRBV7-7; 8 bases map to TRBD2. Per germline, CDR1 SSHAT and CDR2 FNYEAQ (reference sequence). The CDR3 has 14 residues. DNA for the CDR3: TGTGCTAGCAGCTTAGGGACTAGTTTAAATGAGCAGTTCTTC. Protein product: CASSLGTSLNEQFF. The whole variable domain, filled in from reference TRBV7-7 and TRBJ2-1, reads GAGVSQSPRYKVTKRGQDVTLRCDPISSHATLYWYQQALGQGPEFLTYFNYEAQPDKSGLPSDRFSAERPEGSISTLTIQRTEQRDSAMYRCASSLGTSLNEQFFGPGTRLTVL.

The rearrangement links TRBV30 to TRBJ1-1; tentatively, D is TRBD1 (5 bases). The germline CDR1 and CDR2 sequences are GTSNPN and SVGIG (reference sequence). Trimming took off 0 bases at V and 0 bases at J, with 8 bases between the two ends. The CDR3 contains 14 residues. The CDR3 region has the DNA TGTGCCTGGAGTGTAAGGGACTTGAACACTGAAGCTTTCTTT. Amino acids: CAWSVRDLNTEAFF.

The chain combines TRBV12-5 with TRBJ2-2, with D maybe TRBD2 (6 bases). The CDR3 runs 16 residues. The germline CDR1 and CDR2 sequences are LGHNT and FRNRAP. V lost 2 bases and J 4 bases, leaving 14 bases between the germline ends. CDR3 residues: CASGLPLSSVTGELFF. CDR3 DNA sequence: TGTGCTAGTGGTTTGCCACTGTCTAGCGTCACCGGGGAGCTGTTTTTT.

The V gene is TRBV27, the J gene TRBJ2-7, with 7 bases fitting TRBD2. CDR1 is MNHEY, CDR2 SMNVEV, per germline (reference sequence). CDR3 size: 14 residues. Trimming at V came to 6 bases and at J to 1 base, leaving 6 bases not matched to a gene. As DNA, the CDR3 is TGTGCCAGCAGGCGAGCGGGGCCGTCCTACGAGCAGTACTTC. This gives the protein CASRRAGPSYEQYF.

The rearrangement links TRBV7-2 to TRBJ2-4; 11 nucleotides line up with TRBD2. This CDR3 comprises 16 residues. Germline V gives CDR1 SGHTA, CDR2 FQGNSA. With 0 bases clipped from V and 7 bases from J, the junction kept 5 bases outside the gene matches. The CDR3 DNA reads TGTGCCAGCAGCTTAGCGAGTAGCGGGGGGGGTAACATTCAGTACTTC. It yields the protein CASSLASSGGGNIQYF.

The chain recombines TRBV7-8 with TRBJ2-3; 7 bases are shared with TRBD2. Germline V gene data show CDR1 as SGHVS and CDR2 as FQNEAQ. The CDR3 totals 19 residues. The J segment lost 7 bases and the V segment lost 4 bases, leaving 23 bases of the junction unmatched. The CDR3: CASSSTLGGRGPKLNTQYF. The CDR3, as DNA: TGTGCCAGCAGCTCAACTTTAGGAGGGAGGGGCCCTAAACTGAATACGCAGTATTTT. Together with reference TRBV7-8 and TRBJ2-3, the CDR3 gives the full variable domain: GAGVSQSPRYKVAKRGQDVALRCDPISGHVSLFWYQQALGQGPEFLTYFQNEAQLDKSGLPSDRFFAERPEGSVSTLKIQRTQQEDSAVYLCASSSTLGGRGPKLNTQYFGPGTRLTVL.

The V and J genes are TRBV11-3 and TRBJ2-1; 7 bases agree with TRBD2. The CDR3 has 15 amino acids. V lost 5 bases and J lost 7; bases outside the gene matches: 11. Germline lookup yields CDR1 SGHNT and CDR2 YENEEA. The CDR3 sequence is CASSPSGGGPNEQFF. CDR3 nucleotide sequence: TGTGCCAGCAGCCCCTCGGGGGGAGGGCCGAATGAGCAGTTCTTC.